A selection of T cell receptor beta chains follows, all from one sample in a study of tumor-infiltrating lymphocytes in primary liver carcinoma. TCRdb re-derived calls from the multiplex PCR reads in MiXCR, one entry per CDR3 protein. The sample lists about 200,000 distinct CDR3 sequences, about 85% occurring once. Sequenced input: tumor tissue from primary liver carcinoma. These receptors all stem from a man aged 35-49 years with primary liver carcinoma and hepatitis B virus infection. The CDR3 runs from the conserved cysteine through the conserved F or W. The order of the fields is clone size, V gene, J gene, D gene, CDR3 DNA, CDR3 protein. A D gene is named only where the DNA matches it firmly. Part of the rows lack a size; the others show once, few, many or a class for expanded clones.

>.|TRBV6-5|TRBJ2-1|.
TGTGCCAACAGCCCTCGGCCCAACTTTGGTGAGCAGTTCTTC
CANSPRPNFGEQFF
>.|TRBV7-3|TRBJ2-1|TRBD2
TGTGCCAGCGCTGAGCGGGGCTCTTACAATGAGCGGTTCTTC
CASAERGSYNERFF
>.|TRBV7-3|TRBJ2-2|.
TGTGCCAGCAGCTTAAGCAGGGACAACACCGGGGAGCTGTTTTTT
CASSLSRDNTGELFF
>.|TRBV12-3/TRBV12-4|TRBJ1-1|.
TGTGCCGGCAGTTTAAGCCCGGCAACTGAAGCTTCCTTT
CAGSLSPATEASF
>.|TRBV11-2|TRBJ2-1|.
TGTGCCAGCAGTTTCAATTACAATGAGCGGATCTTC
CASSFNYNERIF
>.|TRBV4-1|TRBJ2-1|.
TGCGCCAGCAGCACGGTACAGCACTTCTTC
CASSTVQHFF
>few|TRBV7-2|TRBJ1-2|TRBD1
TGTGCCAGCAGCCGCGGGGCAGGGGGCAATGGCTACACCTTC
CASSRGAGGNGYTF
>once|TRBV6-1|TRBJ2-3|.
TGTGCCGGCATCCCCGGGACCGGCTCAGATACGCGGTATTTT
CAGIPGTGSDTRYF
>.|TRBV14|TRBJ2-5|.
TGTGCCAGCAGCCTAGTCCGGAGAGGGGACCAGCAAGAGACCCAATACTTC
CASSLVRRGDQQETQYF
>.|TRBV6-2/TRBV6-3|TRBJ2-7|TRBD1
TGTGCTGGCAGCCTCCGGGACAGAGCCCACGAGCAGTACTTC
CAGSLRDRAHEQYF
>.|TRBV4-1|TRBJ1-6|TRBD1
TGCGCCAGCAGCCAGGACAGGGTGCTGTCTATGAATTCACCCCTCCACTTT
CASSQDRVLSMNSPLHF
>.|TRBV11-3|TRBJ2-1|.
TGTGGCAGCAGCTTAGGTGTCCCGAACAATGAGCAGTTCTTC
CGSSLGVPNNEQFF
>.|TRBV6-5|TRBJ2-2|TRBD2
TGTGCCAGCAGATCCGCGGGACTAGCGGGAGGGGAACTGTTTTTT
CASRSAGLAGGELFF
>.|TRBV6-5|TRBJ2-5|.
TGTACCAGCAGTTACTTGAGTACTGGCGGGTCCCAAGAGACCCAGTACTTC
CTSSYLSTGGSQETQYF
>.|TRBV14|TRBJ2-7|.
TGTGCCAGCAGCCAAACCGGTTCCTACGAGCAGTACTTC
CASSQTGSYEQYF
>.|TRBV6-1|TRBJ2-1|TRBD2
TGTGCCAGCATTGAACCTAGCGGGAGTTACAATGAGCAGTTCTTC
CASIEPSGSYNEQFF
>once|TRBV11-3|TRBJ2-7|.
TGTGACTGCAGCTTAGGAGCGAGTACCTACGAGCAGTATTTC
CDCSLGASTYEQYF
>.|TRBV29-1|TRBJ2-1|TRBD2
TGCAGCGTTGAATATAGCGGGAACTACAACGAGCAGATCTTC
CSVEYSGNYNEQIF
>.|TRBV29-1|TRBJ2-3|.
TGCAGCGTCCGGACTGGGGGCGTAGATGCGCAGTATTTT
CSVRTGGVDAQYF
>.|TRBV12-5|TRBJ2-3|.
TGTGCTAGTGGTCTAGTACTTGGAGATACGCAGTATTTT
CASGLVLGDTQYF
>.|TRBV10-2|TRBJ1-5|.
TGCTCCAGTAGTGAGCTCGACCGGGGAGGGAATCAGCCCCAGCATTTT
CSSSELDRGGNQPQHF
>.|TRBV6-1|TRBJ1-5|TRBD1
TGTGCCAGGAGTGAAAAAGGGCAGGGGGAGCATCAGCTCCAGCATTTT
CARSEKGQGEHQLQHF
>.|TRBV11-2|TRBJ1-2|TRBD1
TGTGCGAGCAGCCGACAGGGACTCTATGGCTACACCTTC
CASSRQGLYGYTF
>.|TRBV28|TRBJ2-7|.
TGTGCCAGCAGTTATGCCACAGCATTCTCCTACGAGGAATACTTC
CASSYATAFSYEEYF
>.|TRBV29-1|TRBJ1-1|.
TGCAGCGTCGGGAGGGCATGTGAAGCTTTCTTT
CSVGRACEAFF
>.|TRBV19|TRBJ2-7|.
TGTGCCAGTAGTCGCCTTCGGGGGTCATGCTCCTACGAGCAGTACTTC
CASSRLRGSCSYEQYF
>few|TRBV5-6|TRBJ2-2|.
TGTGCCAGCAGCTGGGGGCAGACGAACACCGGGAAGCTGTTTTTT
CASSWGQTNTGKLFF
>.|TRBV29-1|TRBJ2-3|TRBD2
TGCAGCGCCACGACAGCGGGATCCCCAGGGTTGTCGGCTACGCAGTATTTT
CSATTAGSPGLSATQYF
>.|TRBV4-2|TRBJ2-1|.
TGTGCCAGCAGCGTAGCACGGGACTATGAGCAGTTCTTC
CASSVARDYEQFF
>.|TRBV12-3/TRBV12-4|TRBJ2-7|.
TGTGCCAGCAGTTTAGAATGGTGGGAGGGGGTAGGATACGAGGAGTACTTC
CASSLEWWEGVGYEEYF
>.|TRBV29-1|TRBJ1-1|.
TGCATCGTGATAACGGGGGACACTGAAGCTTTCTTT
CIVITGDTEAFF